A single sample is the source of the 7 T cell receptor beta chains below, sequenced in a study of T cells after posttransplantation cyclophosphamide. Busulfan-fludarabine conditioning, marrow transplant, and cyclophosphamide on days +3 and +4 were administered. Profiled with immunoSEQ multiplex PCR; TCRdb holds only in-frame clones, not every one. The sample includes about 12,000 clones, roughly 1.9% seen only once; the top ten take roughly a sixth. The specimen comprised PBMCs, sampled after allogeneic stem cell transplant with posttransplant cyclophosphamide. The receptors shown here come from a young adult male patient who received an allogeneic stem cell transplant from a related donor, was CMV-positive, and had no GVHD. T cells may partly derive from the graft donor.

This chain links TRBV19 with TRBJ1-5; perhaps TRBD1 as D (6 bases). The V gene's germline CDR1 is LNHDA and CDR2 SQIVND (reference sequence). This CDR3 spans 14 amino acids. The V and J ends lost 5 bases and 4 bases respectively, with 12 bases between them. The CDR3 DNA reads TGTGCCAGTAGTCAAAACAGGGATAATCAGCCCCAGCATTTT. It translates to CASSQNRDNQPQHF.

The rearrangement links TRBV29-1 to TRBJ2-1; TRBD2 matches at 11 bases. CDR3 size: 15 residues. V lost 6 bases, J lost 9 bases, and 13 bases stayed unmatched. The germline gives CDR1 SQVTM, CDR2 ANQGSEA. CDR3 protein: CSVPSTSGIGSEQFF. The CDR3, as DNA: TGCAGCGTGCCCTCGACTAGCGGGATTGGTAGTGAGCAGTTCTTC.

This clone turned up a few times. The chain employs TRBV11-3 and TRBJ2-1; D remains ambiguous. Germline lookup yields CDR1 SGHNT and CDR2 YENEEA. V was pared by 0 bases and J by 0 bases, with 6 bases between. The CDR3 is made up of 15 amino acids. CDR3 nucleotide sequence: TGTGCCAGCAGCTTAGAACCGGGCTCCTACAATGAGCAGTTCTTC. This translates into CASSLEPGSYNEQFF.

This clone was detected only a few times. V and J are TRBV7-8 and TRBJ2-7; the match to TRBD1 covers 7 bases. The V and J ends lost 5 bases and 2 bases, in that order; junction bases with no gene match: 6. The CDR3 is made up of 14 amino acids. Per germline, CDR1 SGHVS and CDR2 FQNEAQ. Written as DNA, the CDR3 is TGTGCCAGCAGCCTCAGGGGGATAACCTACGAGCAGTACTTC. This translates into CASSLRGITYEQYF.

The chain recombines TRBV9 with TRBJ2-2; 10 positions match TRBD1. The CDR3 sequence is 14 residues long. Germline V gene sequence: CDR1 SGDLS, CDR2 YYNGEE. V was pared by 3 bases and J by 7 bases, with 3 bases of the junction left unmatched. CDR3: CASSGQGAFGELFF. In DNA form, the CDR3 reads TGTGCCAGCAGCGGACAGGGGGCCTTCGGGGAGCTGTTTTTT.

This chain connects TRBV7-2 to TRBJ2-7; 7 bases are a match to TRBD2. After removal of 5 bases from V and 7 bases from J, the junction contained 8 bases not matched to a gene. There are 13 residues in the CDR3. Germline loops: CDR1 SGHTA, CDR2 FQGNSA. This chain's CDR3 is CASSADGGREQYF. The CDR3 DNA reads as TGTGCCAGCAGCGCGGACGGGGGGAGGGAGCAGTACTTC.

This clone was seen a handful of times. The chain recombines TRBV29-1 with TRBJ1-3; D possibly corresponds to TRBD1 (5 bases). CDR1 SQVTM and CDR2 ANQGSEA come from the germline V gene. Deletions cut 6 bases from V and 2 bases from J, with 17 bases between. The CDR3 totals 15 residues. The CDR3 nucleotides read TGCAGCGTGTGGGTTGGGGGGTCGACTGGAAACACCATATATTTT. Residues: CSVWVGGSTGNTIYF.